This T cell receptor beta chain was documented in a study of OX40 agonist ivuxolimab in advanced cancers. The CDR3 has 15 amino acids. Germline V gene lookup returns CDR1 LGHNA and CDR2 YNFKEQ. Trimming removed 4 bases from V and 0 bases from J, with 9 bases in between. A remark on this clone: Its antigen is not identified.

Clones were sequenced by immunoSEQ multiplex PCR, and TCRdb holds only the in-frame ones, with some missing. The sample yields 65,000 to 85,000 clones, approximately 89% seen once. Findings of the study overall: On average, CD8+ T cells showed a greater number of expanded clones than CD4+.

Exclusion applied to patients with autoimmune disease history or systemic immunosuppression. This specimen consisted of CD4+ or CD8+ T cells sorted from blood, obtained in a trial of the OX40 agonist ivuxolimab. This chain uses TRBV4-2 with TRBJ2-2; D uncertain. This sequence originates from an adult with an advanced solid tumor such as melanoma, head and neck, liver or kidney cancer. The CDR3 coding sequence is TGTGCCAGCAGCCCCACAGTTGCGAACACCGGGGAGCTGTTTTTT. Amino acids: CASSPTVANTGELFF.